This T cell receptor (beta chain) emerged from a study of blood T cell repertoires in COVID-19. Across the whole study: The study drew acute and convalescent COVID-19 samples from the United States, Italy and Spain.

The CDR3 runs 15 residues. After removal of 6 bases from V and 2 bases from J, the junction contained 8 bases not matched to a gene. The germline gives CDR1 SNHLY, CDR2 FYNNEI. Authors' data handling: Estimated nucleated cell counts came from reference gene primer amplification. Produced via immunoSEQ multiplex PCR; TCRdb's table is partial and in-frame only. The V and J calls and the clone size are those of that table, but D and trimming were determined from the DNA. Of 200,000 to 250,000 clones listed, roughly 90% are singletons. This TCR was sampled from a woman aged 55-70 years with acute or convalescent COVID-19. The chain recombines TRBV2 with TRBJ1-1; 8 positions agree with TRBD1. Sequencing input: peripheral blood. CDR3 bases: TGTGCCAGCAGATTACAGGGGGACGTAAACACTGAAGCTTTCTTT. Residues: CASRLQGDVNTEAFF.